Below, 4 T cell receptor beta chains from the same sample are listed, as sequenced in a study of Graves' ophthalmopathy and Graves' hyperthyroidism. TCR beta CDR3 amplification used RNA transcripts. First-round RT-PCR relied on HTBI primers, and a second-round multiplex PCR came next. One entry per CDR3 protein, called by TCRdb with MiXCR from the multiplex PCR reads. The data contain almost 400,000 distinct CDR3 sequences, about 18% of them seen just once; the ten biggest clones take up 1.6%. The source material was peripheral blood. All receptors come from a woman between 18 and 29 years old with Graves' ophthalmopathy.

In this sample, this clonotype turned up many times. The chain carries TRBV28 and TRBJ1-1; TRBD1 is a possible D gene (6 bases). This CDR3 comprises 14 residues. The V end was cut by 2 bases, the J end by 6 bases, with 13 bases between. Germline CDR1 and CDR2: MDHEN and SYDVKM. CDR3 amino acids: CASSLEGGKPEAFF. CDR3 bases: TGTGCCAGCAGTTTAGAAGGGGGTAAGCCTGAAGCTTTCTTT.

This clonotype was observed at least ten times. The V gene is TRBV7-8, the J gene TRBJ1-1; TRBD1 agrees at 7 bases. Per the germline V gene, CDR1 is SGHVS and CDR2 is FQNEAQ. After removal of 4 bases from V and 10 bases from J, the junction contained 3 bases not matched to a gene. This CDR3 contains 11 residues. The CDR3 region has the DNA TGTGCCAGCAGCTGGGGACAGTTAGCTTTCTTT. Protein product: CASSWGQLAFF.

The table lists this clonotype with many counts. The V gene is TRBV4-2, the J gene TRBJ1-5; no clear D. The CDR3 runs to 14 residues. Germline CDR1 and CDR2: LGHNA and YNFKEQ. Trimming pared 4 bases from V and 4 bases from J, leaving 11 bases between. The DNA of the CDR3 is TGTGCCAGCAGCCCTGGTAGAGGGAATCAGCCCCAGCATTTT. Encoded protein: CASSPGRGNQPQHF.

This chain uses TRBV29-1 with TRBJ2-7, with 10 positions matching TRBD1. Germline trimming cut 6 bases from V and 6 bases from J; bases unmatched to any gene: 11. The germline CDR1 and CDR2 sequences are SQVTM and ANQGSEA. This CDR3 region has 14 residues. The chain's CDR3 is CSVQIGTGASEQYF. CDR3 coding DNA: TGCAGCGTCCAAATCGGGACAGGGGCCTCCGAGCAGTACTTC.